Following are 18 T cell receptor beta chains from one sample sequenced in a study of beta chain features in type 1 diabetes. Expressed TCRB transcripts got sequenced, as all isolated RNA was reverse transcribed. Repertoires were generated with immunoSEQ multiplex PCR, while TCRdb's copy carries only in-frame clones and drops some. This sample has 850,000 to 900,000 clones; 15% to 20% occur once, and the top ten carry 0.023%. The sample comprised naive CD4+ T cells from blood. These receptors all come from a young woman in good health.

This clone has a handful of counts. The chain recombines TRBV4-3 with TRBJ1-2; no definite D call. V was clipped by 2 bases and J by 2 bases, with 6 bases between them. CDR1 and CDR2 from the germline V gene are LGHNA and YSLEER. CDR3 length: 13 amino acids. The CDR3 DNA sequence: TGCGCCAGCAGCCAACAGGCCAACTATGGCTACACCTTC. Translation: CASSQQANYGYTF.

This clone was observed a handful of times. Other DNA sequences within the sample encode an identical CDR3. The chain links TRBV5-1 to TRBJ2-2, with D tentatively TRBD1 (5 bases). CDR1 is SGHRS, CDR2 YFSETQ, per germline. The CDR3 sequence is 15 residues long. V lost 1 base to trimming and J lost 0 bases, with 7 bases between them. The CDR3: CASSLTTANTGELFF. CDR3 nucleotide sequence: TGCGCCAGCAGCTTGACGACAGCGAACACCGGGGAGCTGTTTTTT.

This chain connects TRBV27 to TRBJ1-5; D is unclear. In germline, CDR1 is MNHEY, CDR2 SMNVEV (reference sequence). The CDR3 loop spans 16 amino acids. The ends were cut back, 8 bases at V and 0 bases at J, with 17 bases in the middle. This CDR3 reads CASGPGRLHSNQPQHF. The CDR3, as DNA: TGTGCCAGCGGACCCGGGAGGTTACATAGCAATCAGCCCCAGCATTTT.

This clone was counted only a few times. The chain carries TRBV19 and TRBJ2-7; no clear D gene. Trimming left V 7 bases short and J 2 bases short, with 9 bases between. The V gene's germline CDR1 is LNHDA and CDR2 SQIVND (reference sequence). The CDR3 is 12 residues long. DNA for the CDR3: TGTGCCAGTATCGGGTTGACCTACGAGCAGTACTTC. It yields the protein CASIGLTYEQYF.

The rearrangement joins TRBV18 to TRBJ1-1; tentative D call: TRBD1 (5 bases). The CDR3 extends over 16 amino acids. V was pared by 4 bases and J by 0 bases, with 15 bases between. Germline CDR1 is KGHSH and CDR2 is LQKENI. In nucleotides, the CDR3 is TGTGCCAGCTCACAAGACAGCCTACATATGAACACTGAAGCTTTCTTT. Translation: CASSQDSLHMNTEAFF.

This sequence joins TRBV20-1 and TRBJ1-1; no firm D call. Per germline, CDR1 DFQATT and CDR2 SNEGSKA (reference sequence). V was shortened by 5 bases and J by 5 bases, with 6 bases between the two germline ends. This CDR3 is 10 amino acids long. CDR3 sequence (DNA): TGCAGTGCTTGTGAGACTGAAGCTTTCTTT. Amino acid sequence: CSACETEAFF.

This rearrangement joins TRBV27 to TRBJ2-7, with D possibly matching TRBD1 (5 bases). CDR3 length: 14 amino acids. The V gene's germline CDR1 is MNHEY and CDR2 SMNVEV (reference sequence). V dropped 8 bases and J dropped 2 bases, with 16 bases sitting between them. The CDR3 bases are TGTGCCAGCTCAGGGAACAATAGAGCCTACGAGCAGTACTTC. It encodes CASSGNNRAYEQYF.

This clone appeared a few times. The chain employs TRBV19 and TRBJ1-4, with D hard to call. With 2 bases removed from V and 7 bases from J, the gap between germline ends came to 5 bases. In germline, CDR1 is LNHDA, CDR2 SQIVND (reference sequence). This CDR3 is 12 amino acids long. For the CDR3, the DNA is TGTGCCAGTAGTATACCTCGTGAAAAACTGTTTTTT. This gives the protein CASSIPREKLFF.

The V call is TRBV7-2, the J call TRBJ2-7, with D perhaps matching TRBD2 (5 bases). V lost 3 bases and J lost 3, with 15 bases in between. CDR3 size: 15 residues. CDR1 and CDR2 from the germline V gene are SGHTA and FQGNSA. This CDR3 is CASSFPPPGNYEQYF. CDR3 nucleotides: TGTGCCAGCAGCTTCCCGCCCCCGGGGAACTACGAGCAGTACTTC.

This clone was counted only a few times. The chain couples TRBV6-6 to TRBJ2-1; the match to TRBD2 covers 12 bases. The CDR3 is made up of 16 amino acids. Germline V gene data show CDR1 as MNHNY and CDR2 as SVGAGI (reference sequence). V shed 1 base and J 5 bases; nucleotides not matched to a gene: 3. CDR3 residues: CASSYFRTSGDNEQFF. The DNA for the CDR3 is TGTGCCAGCAGTTACTTCCGGACTAGCGGGGACAATGAGCAGTTCTTC.

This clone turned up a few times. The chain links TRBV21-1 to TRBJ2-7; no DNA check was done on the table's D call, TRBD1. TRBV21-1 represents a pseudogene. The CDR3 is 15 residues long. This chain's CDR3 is CASSKVFDTTYEQYF. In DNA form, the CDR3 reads TGTGCCAGCAGCAAAGTATTCGACACCACCTACGAGCAGTACTTC.

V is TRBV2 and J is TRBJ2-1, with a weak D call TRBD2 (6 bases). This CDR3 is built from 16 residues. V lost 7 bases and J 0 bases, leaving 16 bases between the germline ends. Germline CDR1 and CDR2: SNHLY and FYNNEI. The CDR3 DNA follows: TGTGCCAGCACCCAGGAGGGACTCAGCTCCTACAATGAGCAGTTCTTC. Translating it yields CASTQEGLSSYNEQFF.

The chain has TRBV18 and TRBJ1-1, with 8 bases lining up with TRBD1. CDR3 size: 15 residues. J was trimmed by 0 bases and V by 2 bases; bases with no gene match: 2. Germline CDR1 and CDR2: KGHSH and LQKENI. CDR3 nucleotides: TGTGCCAGCTCACCAACAGGGGGAGTGAACACTGAAGCTTTCTTT. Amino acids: CASSPTGGVNTEAFF.

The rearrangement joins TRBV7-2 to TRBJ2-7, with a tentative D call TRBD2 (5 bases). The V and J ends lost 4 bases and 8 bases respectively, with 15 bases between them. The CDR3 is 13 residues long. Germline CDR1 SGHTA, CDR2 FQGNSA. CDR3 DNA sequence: TGTGCCAGCAGCTCGCCACTAAGCGGAAAGCAGTACTTC. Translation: CASSSPLSGKQYF.

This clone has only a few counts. The CDR3 DNA sequence: TGTGCCAGCAGTGCGGGCAGGGGGAACAATGAGCAGTTCTTC. Its protein is CASSAGRGNNEQFF. The chain has TRBV2 and TRBJ2-1; TRBD1 matches at 7 bases. The CDR3 covers 14 residues. In germline, CDR1 is SNHLY, CDR2 FYNNEI. V lost 4 bases to trimming and J lost 5 bases; unmatched junction nucleotides: 5.

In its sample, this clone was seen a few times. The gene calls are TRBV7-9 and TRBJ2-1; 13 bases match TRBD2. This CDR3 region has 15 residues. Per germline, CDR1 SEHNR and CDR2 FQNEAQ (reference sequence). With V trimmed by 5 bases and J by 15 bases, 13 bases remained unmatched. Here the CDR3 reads CASSPRRTSGSEGFF. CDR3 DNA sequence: TGTGCCAGCAGCCCCAGAAGGACTAGCGGGAGCGAGGGGTTCTTC.

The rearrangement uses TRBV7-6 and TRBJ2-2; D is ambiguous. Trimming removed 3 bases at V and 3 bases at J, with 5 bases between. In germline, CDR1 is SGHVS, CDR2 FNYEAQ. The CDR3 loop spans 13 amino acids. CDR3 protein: CASSLLHTGELFF. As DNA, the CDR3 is TGTGCCAGCAGCTTGCTACACACCGGGGAGCTGTTTTTT.

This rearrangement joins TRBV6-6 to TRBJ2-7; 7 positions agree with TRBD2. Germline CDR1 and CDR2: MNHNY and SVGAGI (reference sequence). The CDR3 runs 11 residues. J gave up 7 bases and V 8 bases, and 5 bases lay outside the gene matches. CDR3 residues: CASGGGLEQYF. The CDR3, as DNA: TGTGCCAGCGGGGGGGGTCTAGAGCAGTACTTC.